This entry lists 9 T cell receptor beta chains sequenced from one sample in a study of CD4 T cells in relation to SARS-CoV-2 and coronaviruses. Before the COVID-19 pandemic, during about 2010-2019, CD4+ T cells were taken from unexposed donors. CD4+ T cells were isolated from the cells after around 9 days of culture. Measured with immunoSEQ multiplex PCR; TCRdb has only the in-frame clones, and not every one. This table has roughly 25,000 clones, roughly 82% appearing once. Antigens for these TCRs are unknown. The sample was CD4+ T cells from PBMCs, cultured in vitro. The receptors were sampled from a human donor in good health.

The rearrangement uses TRBV23-1 and TRBJ2-6, with D possibly being TRBD1 (5 bases). TRBV23-1 is filed as an ORF, its function uncertain. V was clipped by 6 bases and J by 0 bases, with 21 bases between them. This CDR3 has 19 amino acids. The CDR3 bases are TGCGCCAGCAGGGCCCCTGAGCAGGGTACCCGCTCTGGGGCCAACGTCCTGACTTTC. It translates to CASRAPEQGTRSGANVLTF.

V and J are TRBV5-4 and TRBJ2-3; 10 bases fit TRBD2. The germline V gene encodes CDR1 SGHNT and CDR2 YYREEE (reference sequence). The CDR3 is made up of 16 amino acids. Trimming removed 4 bases from V and 2 bases from J; junction bases left unmatched: 7. CDR3 sequence: CASSTRAGGTTDTQYF. The CDR3 coding sequence is TGTGCCAGCAGCACCAGAGCGGGGGGGACCACAGATACGCAGTATTTT.

The V gene is TRBV13, the J gene TRBJ1-2; unclear D gene. Germline CDR1 is PRHDT and CDR2 is FYEKMQ (reference sequence). The CDR3 runs 15 residues. Trimming stripped 0 bases from V and 4 bases from J, with 12 bases between. This chain's CDR3 is CASSLGQGRSYGYTF. The CDR3 region has the DNA TGTGCCAGCAGCTTAGGCCAAGGCAGAAGCTATGGCTACACCTTC. Looking up the rest from reference TRBV13 and TRBJ1-2 gives the full variable domain: AAGVIQSPRHLIKEKRETATLKCYPIPRHDTVYWYQQGPGQDPQFLISFYEKMQSDKGSIPDRFSAQQFSDYHSELNMSSLELGDSALYFCASSLGQGRSYGYTFGSGTRLTVV.

The genes are TRBV24-1 and TRBJ2-1; D is perhaps TRBD1 or TRBD2 (5 bases each). The CDR3 consists of 12 residues. The V gene's germline CDR1 is KGHDR and CDR2 SFDVKD. The CDR3 DNA sequence: TGTTCCGTATCCGAGGGGAACAATGAGCAGTTCTTC. This encodes CSVSEGNNEQFF.

The rearrangement links TRBV11-2 to TRBJ2-7, with 9 bases that match TRBD1. V lost 4 bases, J lost 8 bases, and 12 bases stayed unmatched. CDR3 length equals 15 residues. Germline-derived CDR1 and CDR2 are SGHAT and FQNNGV. The CDR3 loop is CASSSGPGQGPQQYF. The CDR3 DNA is TGTGCCAGCAGCTCAGGCCCGGGACAGGGCCCACAGCAGTACTTC.

The sample holds one count of this clone. The chain carries TRBV4-3 and TRBJ1-1; D gene unclear. Germline V gene data show CDR1 as LGHNA and CDR2 as YSLEER. Deletions cut 1 base from V and 10 bases from J, with 13 bases between. This CDR3 has 13 amino acids. The CDR3 DNA reads as TGCGCCAGCAGCCAAGTGCACGGGCCCCGAGCTTTCTTT. Amino acids: CASSQVHGPRAFF.

The CDR3 region is CASVGGGRETQYF. The CDR3 DNA reads as TGTGCCAGTGTTGGCGGGGGGAGGGAGACCCAGTACTTC. J is TRBJ2-5 and V is TRBV2; 8 bases match TRBD2. Trimming took 9 bases from V and 5 from J; bases not matched to a gene: 8. The germline V gene encodes CDR1 SNHLY and CDR2 FYNNEI. This CDR3 is 13 amino acids long.

The rearrangement links TRBV5-6 to TRBJ1-1; 7 bases agree with TRBD1. V trimming: 5 bases; J trimming: 7 bases; junction bases outside the gene matches: 14. CDR1 SGHDT and CDR2 YYEEEE come from the germline V gene. The CDR3 length is 15 residues. The CDR3 here is CASRTRPDRAYEAFF. The DNA for the CDR3 is TGTGCCAGCAGGACCCGACCCGACAGGGCTTATGAAGCTTTCTTT.

This clone was detected a few times. The genes are TRBV2 and TRBJ1-5; tentatively, D is TRBD1 (5 bases). The germline V and J ends were trimmed by 6 bases and 7 bases, with 16 bases remaining between them. Germline lookup yields CDR1 SNHLY and CDR2 FYNNEI. The CDR3 is made up of 14 amino acids. The CDR3 reads CASRSTGGTQPQHF. DNA for the CDR3: TGTGCCAGCAGATCCACGGGGGGTACGCAGCCCCAGCATTTT.